This T cell receptor (beta chain) appears in the sequencing data of a study of blood T cells in healthy people across ages. This clonotype was seen at least ten times. Its antigen is currently unknown. Regarding the study as a whole: With naive T cell percentage, TCR beta diversity showed a strong correlation. Roughly linear declines in TCR beta diversity per million T cells occurred with age.

This CDR3 contains 14 residues. V was clipped by 1 base and J by 6 bases, with 10 bases between them. The germline V gene has CDR1 MGHRA and CDR2 YSYEKL. A sample-barcoded 5' primer and a J-beta primer mix were used in a second PCR of about 7 to 11 cycles. TCRdb re-called the 5' RACE reads through MiXCR, storing one row per CDR3 protein. The sample lists about 1.7 million distinct CDR3 sequences, roughly 27% occurring once. The people who gave samples were healthy Caucasians from Russia, aged roughly 6 to 100. There were at least 5.5 micrograms of total RNA extracted from every sample. This chain links TRBV4-1 with TRBJ2-1, with D perhaps TRBD2 (6 bases). Material: blood. The sequence derives from a woman aged 25 to 39 in good health. The CDR3 is CASSQAVGGNEQFF. DNA for the CDR3: TGCGCCAGCAGCCAAGCGGTGGGAGGCAATGAGCAGTTCTTC.